The 30 T cell receptor beta chains listed next were all sequenced from one sample in a study of T cell responses to AZD1222 COVID-19 vaccine. The method was immunoSEQ multiplex PCR; TCRdb's version includes in-frame clones alone and lacks a portion of them. The sample carries some 100,000 clones, 70% to 90% recorded once. The sample in question was peripheral blood, obtained on day 0 of AZD1222 vaccination. The receptors originated from an adult in good health.

V and J are TRBV7-2 and TRBJ1-2; D is uncertain. The CDR3 has 13 amino acids. CDR1 SGHTA and CDR2 FQGNSA come from the germline V gene. With 5 bases removed from V and 1 base from J, the gap between germline ends came to 8 bases. The CDR3: CASSPDGNYGYTF. CDR3 DNA sequence: TGTGCCAGCAGCCCTGACGGTAACTATGGCTACACCTTC.

This clone was observed a single time. The chain employs TRBV6-2 or TRBV6-3 and TRBJ1-2; 10 positions agree with TRBD1. This CDR3 has 14 amino acids. The V gene end was trimmed by 6 bases and the J gene end by 8 bases; junction bases not matched to a gene: 9. Per the germline V gene, CDR1 is MNHEY and CDR2 is SVGEGT. CDR3 bases: TGTGCCAGCAGCCGACAGGGGGCGCGTCGCGGCTACACCTTC. Its translation: CASSRQGARRGYTF.

The chain recombines TRBV2 with TRBJ1-2, with 8 bases that match TRBD1. This CDR3 has 15 amino acids. CDR1 and CDR2 from the germline V gene are SNHLY and FYNNEI. The ends lost 0 bases at V and 2 bases at J; junction bases unmatched: 2. The CDR3 region has the DNA TGTGCCAGCAGTGAAGCCCGACAGGGGAACTATGGCTACACCTTC. Its protein is CASSEARQGNYGYTF.

Points on this clone: A much larger clone sits a single nucleotide away, making a read error possible. This sequence joins TRBV6-4 and TRBJ2-5, with D unresolved. V shed 4 bases and J shed 4 bases, with 1 base lying between them. The germline CDR1 and CDR2 sequences are MRHNA and SNTAGT. This CDR3 has 10 amino acids. Here the CDR3 DNA reads TGTGCCAGCAGTGGAGAGACCCAGTACTTC. Translation: CASSGETQYF.

This chain joins TRBV15 and TRBJ1-2, with D possibly being TRBD1 (6 bases). From germline, CDR1 is LNHNV and CDR2 YYDKDF (reference sequence). This CDR3 has 15 amino acids. V shed 1 base and J shed 6 bases, with 15 bases lying between them. For the CDR3, the DNA is TGTGCCACCAGCAGAGTAGGGCGGGGGGCTAATGGCTACACCTTC. This encodes CATSRVGRGANGYTF.

The DNA of the CDR3 is TGTGCCAGCAGAGTCGGGGAATTTAGTGGCTACACCTTC. Translating gives CASRVGEFSGYTF. The chain couples TRBV7-9 to TRBJ1-2; D gene unclear. The CDR3 sequence is 13 residues long. V shed 6 bases and J shed 7 bases, with 15 bases lying between them. Germline assignment: CDR1 SEHNR and CDR2 FQNEAQ (reference sequence).

The chain combines TRBV19 with TRBJ2-6, with unresolved D. V lost 3 bases, J lost 0 bases, and 9 bases lay in between. Germline loops: CDR1 LNHDA, CDR2 SQIVND (reference sequence). CDR3 length: 16 amino acids. CDR3 nucleotides: TGTGCCAGTAGTATCGGCCAGAACTCTGGGGCCAACGTCCTGACTTTC. Encoded protein: CASSIGQNSGANVLTF. Full variable domain (remainder filled in from reference TRBV19 and TRBJ2-6): DGGITQSPKYLFRKEGQNVTLSCEQNLNHDAMYWYRQDPGQGLRLIYYSQIVNDFQKGDIAEGYSVSREKKESFPLTVTSAQKNPTAFYLCASSIGQNSGANVLTFGAGSRLTVL.

The rearrangement uses TRBV4-2 and TRBJ1-2; D not certain. V dropped 0 bases and J dropped 6 bases, with 14 bases sitting between them. Germline CDR1 is LGHNA and CDR2 is YNFKEQ. The CDR3 runs to 15 residues. In DNA, the CDR3 is TGTGCCAGCAGCCAAGAACGAGAGGGCCGGAATGGCTACACCTTC. Translated, it gives CASSQEREGRNGYTF.

The chain carries TRBV6-1 and TRBJ1-5, with D hard to call. The CDR3 is made up of 15 amino acids. CDR1 and CDR2 (germline): MNHNS, SASEGT. Trimming stripped 2 bases from V and 2 bases from J, with 10 bases between. The CDR3 nucleotides read TGTGCCAGCAGTGAAATCAGATTGGGCAATCAGCCCCAGCATTTT. It translates to CASSEIRLGNQPQHF.

The V gene is TRBV7-6, the J gene TRBJ2-3; TRBD2 matches 11 bases. V lost 1 base and J lost 4; bases outside the gene matches: 7. Germline CDR1 and CDR2: SGHVS and FNYEAQ. The CDR3 contains 17 residues. CDR3 nucleotides: TGTGCCAGCAGCTTAGGTAGCGGGGGGGCGATTGCAGATACGCAGTATTTT. Translation: CASSLGSGGAIADTQYF.

The CDR3 nucleotides are TGTGCCAGCAGCTTTTTTGCCGGGGGGCCTATGTACGAGCAGTACTTC. Protein sequence: CASSFFAGGPMYEQYF. The V call is TRBV7-2, the J call TRBJ2-7, with D maybe TRBD2 (7 bases). Germline V gene lookup returns CDR1 SGHTA and CDR2 FQGNSA. The CDR3 has 16 amino acids. V was trimmed by 3 bases and J by 4 bases, leaving 19 bases between them.

This clone was counted a single time. The V call is TRBV12-3 or TRBV12-4, the J call TRBJ1-1; the D is unclear. V was cut by 3 bases and J by 1 base, with 6 bases left in between. CDR3 size: 13 residues. CDR3 sequence (DNA): TGTGCCAGCAGTTTGAGCGAGAACACTGAAGCTTTCTTT. It codes for CASSLSENTEAFF.

The rearrangement uses TRBV7-9 and TRBJ1-1; D remains ambiguous. The CDR3 extends over 11 amino acids. The V gene's germline CDR1 is SEHNR and CDR2 FQNEAQ (reference sequence). V was shortened by 6 bases and J by 2 bases, with 4 bases between the two germline ends. The CDR3 bases are TGTGCCAGCAGAATTAACACTGAAGCTTTCTTT. Amino acid sequence: CASRINTEAFF.

The DNA of the CDR3 is TGTGCCAGCAGTGAACGGCAGCGGGGGAGCGACGAGCAGTACTTC. Its translation: CASSERQRGSDEQYF. V usage is TRBV6-1 and J usage is TRBJ2-7; 8 nucleotides line up with TRBD2. The V and J ends lost 2 bases and 5 bases, in that order; junction bases with no gene match: 8. The CDR3 loop spans 15 amino acids. CDR1 is MNHNS and CDR2 is SASEGT in the germline V gene.

Only one count was recorded for this clone. The chain uses TRBV11-3 and TRBJ1-1; no clear D gene. V shed 1 base and J shed 1 base, with 10 bases lying between them. The CDR3 runs to 15 residues. Germline V gene data show CDR1 as SGHNT and CDR2 as YENEEA. The CDR3 loop is CASSLVAAENTEAFF. Here the CDR3 DNA reads TGTGCCAGCAGCTTAGTCGCGGCAGAGAACACTGAAGCTTTCTTT.

The chain carries TRBV30 and TRBJ1-2; 9 bases map to TRBD1. CDR1 GTSNPN and CDR2 SVGIG come from the germline V gene (reference sequence). The CDR3 is 14 residues long. Trimming removed 7 bases from V and 8 bases from J; junction bases left unmatched: 14. The CDR3 DNA sequence: TGTGCCTCTGACAGGGGGGAAAGAGGGATCGGCTACACCTTC. It translates to CASDRGERGIGYTF.

V gene TRBV10-3 combines with J gene TRBJ2-3, with 13 bases fitting TRBD2. Germline CDR1 and CDR2: ENHRY and SYGVKD. The CDR3 runs to 19 residues. With V trimmed by 5 bases and J by 0 bases, 11 bases remained unmatched. The CDR3 DNA follows: TGTGCCATCAGTCCTCGGACTAGCGGGGGTGGCCCTAGCACAGATACGCAGTATTTT. Translation: CAISPRTSGGGPSTDTQYF.

The chain links TRBV5-5 to TRBJ2-7; 7 nucleotides match TRBD1. The CDR3 has 16 amino acids. The germline V gene has CDR1 SGHKS and CDR2 YYEKEE (reference sequence). J lost 7 bases, V lost 4 bases, and 17 bases had no gene match. The CDR3 bases are TGTGCCAGCAGCCCTGTCACGACAGGGAGTGGGGTAGAGCAGTACTTC. The encoded protein is CASSPVTTGSGVEQYF.

The chain recombines TRBV11-1 with TRBJ1-1; D is unclear. The V end lost 1 base, the J end lost 2 bases, and 8 bases lay between the germline ends. The CDR3 has 14 residues. CDR1 and CDR2 (germline): SGHAT, FQDESV (reference sequence). CDR3 coding DNA: TGTGCCAGCAGCTTAGACCATATAAACACTGAAGCTTTCTTT. Protein: CASSLDHINTEAFF. Full variable domain (remainder filled in from reference TRBV11-1 and TRBJ1-1): EAEVAQSPRYKITEKSQAVAFWCDPISGHATLYWYRQILGQGPELLVQFQDESVVDDSQLPKDRFSAERLKGVDSTLKIQPAELGDSAMYLCASSLDHINTEAFFGQGTRLTVV.

This clone came up once. The chain combines TRBV28 with TRBJ2-7; D is possibly TRBD1 (6 bases). V lost 6 bases and J 6 bases, leaving 21 bases between the germline ends. The CDR3 runs to 15 residues. CDR1 and CDR2 from the germline V gene are MDHEN and SYDVKM. CDR3 sequence: CASSRGAGAAFEQYF. CDR3 sequence (DNA): TGTGCCAGCAGCCGAGGGGCAGGGGCCGCCTTCGAGCAGTACTTC. Combining the CDR3 with reference TRBV28 and TRBJ2-7 gives the whole variable domain DVKVTQSSRYLVKRTGEKVFLECVQDMDHENMFWYRQDPGLGLRLIYFSYDVKMKEKGDIPEGYSVSREKKERFSLILESASTNQTSMYLCASSRGAGAAFEQYFGPGTRLTVT.

J is TRBJ2-7 and V is TRBV3-1 (or the pseudogene TRBV3-2); 8 bases fit TRBD2. This CDR3 is 16 amino acids long. The germline V gene has CDR1 LGHDT and CDR2 YNNKEL (reference sequence). The V and J ends lost 7 bases and 3 bases, in that order; junction bases with no gene match: 14. The CDR3 is CASTNPSKREFYEQYV. Here the CDR3 DNA reads TGTGCCAGCACCAACCCCTCCAAGCGGGAGTTCTACGAGCAGTACGTC.

The CDR3: CASSLVAGATSGYTF. In DNA form, the CDR3 reads TGCGCCAGCAGCTTGGTGGCAGGGGCTACCTCTGGCTACACCTTC. The chain is built from TRBV5-1 and TRBJ1-2; weak D call: TRBD1 (6 bases). Trimming removed 0 bases at V and 7 bases at J, with 16 bases between. The CDR3 runs to 15 residues. The germline V gene has CDR1 SGHRS and CDR2 YFSETQ.

This sequence joins TRBV15 and TRBJ1-1; 8 bases agree with TRBD1. Germline V CDR1 and CDR2: LNHNV, YYDKDF (reference sequence). Trimming cost V 3 bases and J 5 bases; bases outside gene matches: 5. This CDR3 region has 14 residues. CDR3 sequence: CATSSRGRGTEAFF. The DNA of the CDR3 is TGTGCCACCAGCAGCAGGGGGCGCGGTACTGAAGCTTTCTTT.

The V and J genes are TRBV5-1 and TRBJ2-7; D is possibly TRBD2 (5 bases). The germline V gene has CDR1 SGHRS and CDR2 YFSETQ. Trimming removed 1 base at V and 2 bases at J, with 16 bases between. This CDR3 has 16 amino acids. CDR3 DNA sequence: TGCGCCAGCAGCTTGAATCCGACTACCATACCCTACGAGCAGTACGTC. Encoded protein: CASSLNPTTIPYEQYV.

The V and J genes are TRBV19 and TRBJ1-1; 9 nucleotides align to TRBD1. This CDR3 is 14 amino acids long. Germline CDR1 reads LNHDA; CDR2 reads SQIVND (reference sequence). The ends lost 5 bases at V and 6 bases at J; junction bases unmatched: 7. The CDR3 bases are TGTGCCAGTAGTCTACAGGGGGCGCGGGCTGAAGCTTTCTTT. Its protein is CASSLQGARAEAFF. Drawing the rest from reference TRBV19 and TRBJ1-1, the complete variable domain is DGGITQSPKYLFRKEGQNVTLSCEQNLNHDAMYWYRQDPGQGLRLIYYSQIVNDFQKGDIAEGYSVSREKKESFPLTVTSAQKNPTAFYLCASSLQGARAEAFFGQGTRLTVV.

The chain carries TRBV29-1 and TRBJ2-6, with no clear D. Trimming shortened V by 4 bases and J by 2 bases, and 6 bases separated the two germline ends. Germline CDR1 reads SQVTM; CDR2 reads ANQGSEA. This CDR3 is built from 13 residues. DNA of the CDR3: TGCAGCGTTGGACAAACTGGGGCCAACGTCCTGACTTTC. Translation gives CSVGQTGANVLTF.

This rearrangement joins TRBV6-2 or TRBV6-3 to TRBJ1-1, with D possibly being TRBD1 (5 bases). V dropped 2 bases and J dropped 0 bases, with 10 bases sitting between them. The CDR3 is 15 residues long. Germline CDR1 and CDR2: MNHEY and SVGEGT. The CDR3 nucleotides read TGTGCCAGCAGTTACAGGGGCGCTATGAACACTGAAGCTTTCTTT. It encodes CASSYRGAMNTEAFF.

The V and J genes are TRBV30 and TRBJ1-2; D ambiguous. The germline V gene has CDR1 GTSNPN and CDR2 SVGIG (reference sequence). This CDR3 has 14 residues. Trimming left V 2 bases short and J 0 bases short, with 10 bases between. For the CDR3, the DNA is TGTGCCTGGAGTTTCGGAGGAGCTAACTATGGCTACACCTTC. Its protein product is CAWSFGGANYGYTF.

This clone has just one count. V and J are TRBV30 and TRBJ1-2; 9 bases match TRBD1. The CDR3 runs 14 residues. V lost 1 base to trimming and J lost 8 bases; unmatched junction nucleotides: 8. Germline V gene lookup returns CDR1 GTSNPN and CDR2 SVGIG (reference sequence). The CDR3 here is CAWSGGWTGVGYTF. The CDR3 DNA reads TGTGCCTGGAGTGGGGGGTGGACAGGGGTGGGCTACACCTTC.

The chain is built from TRBV3-1 (or the pseudogene TRBV3-2) and TRBJ1-1; unclear D gene. In germline, CDR1 is LGHDT, CDR2 YNNKEL (reference sequence). The CDR3 has 17 amino acids. Trimming removed 0 bases at V and 1 base at J, with 15 bases between. CDR3 sequence: CASSQEVGRLGNTEAFF. The CDR3 region has the DNA TGTGCCAGCAGCCAAGAAGTGGGCAGGTTGGGGAACACTGAAGCTTTCTTT.